Each of the 8 T cell receptor beta chains below was sequenced from the same sample in a study of T cells expressing NK-cell markers. TCRdb reanalyzed the 5' RACE reads, giving one entry per CDR3 protein sequence and no DNA. Its table lists over 350,000 distinct CDR3 sequences. The material sequenced was blood T cells: a sorted CD56 or NKG2C T cell subset, CD4+ or CD8+ T cells, or bulk PBMC T cells (not recorded which). These receptors were collected from a woman aged 50 to 65 in good health.

The gene calls are TRBV4-1 and TRBJ2-7; with no DNA, the TCRdb D assignment of TRBD2 cannot be verified. Germline CDR1 is MGHRA and CDR2 is YSYEKL. CDR3 size: 17 residues. The CDR3 protein is CASSQVAIGRAQHEQYF.

V usage is TRBV20-1 and J usage is TRBJ2-1. The germline V gene encodes CDR1 DFQATT and CDR2 SNEGSKA (reference sequence). This CDR3 has 14 residues. The CDR3 region is CSARDPRIYNEQFF.

The V gene is TRBV3-1, the J gene TRBJ2-5; TCRdb designates TRBD2, a call that cannot be tested without DNA. This CDR3 has 14 residues. From germline, CDR1 is LGHDT and CDR2 YNNKEL (reference sequence). The chain's CDR3 is CASSLRTGSETQYF.

The chain couples TRBV4-2 to TRBJ2-5; as DNA is missing, the TRBD1 call by TCRdb cannot be tested. Germline CDR1 is LGHNA and CDR2 is YNFKEQ. This CDR3 is 16 amino acids long. The CDR3 spells CASSQDQGGDQETQYF.

The V call is TRBV10-3, the J call TRBJ2-7; TCRdb names TRBD1, which stays unverified in the absence of DNA. There are 14 residues in the CDR3. CDR1 is ENHRY and CDR2 is SYGVKD in the germline V gene. This chain's CDR3 is CAISRQGGFYEQYF.

The V gene is TRBV29-1, the J gene TRBJ2-7; TCRdb's assignment of TRBD1 cannot be checked, as there is no DNA. The germline CDR1 and CDR2 sequences are SQVTM and ANQGSEA. The CDR3 runs 13 residues. CDR3 sequence: CSVSTGRIDEQYF.

This chain joins TRBV6-2 or TRBV6-3 and TRBJ2-4; TCRdb selects TRBD1, and the lack of DNA leaves this call unchecked. The CDR3 is 11 amino acids. Looked up from germline, CDR1 is MNHEY and CDR2 is SVGEGT. The CDR3 protein is CASRTLDIQYF.

This chain links TRBV24-1 with TRBJ2-1; lacking DNA, the TRBD1 call made by TCRdb goes unchecked. This CDR3 is built from 13 residues. The germline CDR1 and CDR2 sequences are KGHDR and SFDVKD. CDR3 region: CATSDPQGDEQFF.